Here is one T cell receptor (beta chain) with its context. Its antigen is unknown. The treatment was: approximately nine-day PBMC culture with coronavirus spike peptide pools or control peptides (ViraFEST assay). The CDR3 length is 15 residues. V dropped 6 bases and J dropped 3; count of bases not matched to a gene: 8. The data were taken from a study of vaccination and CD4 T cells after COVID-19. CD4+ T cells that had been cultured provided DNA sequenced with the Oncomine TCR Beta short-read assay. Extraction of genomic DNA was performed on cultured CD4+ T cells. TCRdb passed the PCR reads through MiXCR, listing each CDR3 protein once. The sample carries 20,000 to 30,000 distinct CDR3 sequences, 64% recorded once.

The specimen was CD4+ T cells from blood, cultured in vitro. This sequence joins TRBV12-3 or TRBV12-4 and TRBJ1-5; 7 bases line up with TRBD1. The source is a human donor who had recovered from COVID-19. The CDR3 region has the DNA TGTGCCAGCAGATCGACAGGGTACGACAATCAGCCCCAGCATTTT. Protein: CASRSTGYDNQPQHF.